This T cell receptor beta chain stems from a study of response to subunit inactivated influenza vaccine. As for this clonotype: The antigen remains undetermined.

Overall study findings and caveats: After each seasonal influenza vaccination, few new T cells are recruited, the authors suggested.

Using its own MiXCR run on the RT-PCR reads, TCRdb lists one record per CDR3 protein. Of about 300,000 distinct CDR3 sequences in the sample, 20% to 25% were seen once. The V gene's germline CDR1 is SGHKS and CDR2 YYEKEE (reference sequence). Trimming cost V 4 bases and J 2 bases, with 10 bases left between them. The CDR3 loop spans 14 amino acids. This TCR came from a man aged 50 to 69 who received an inactivated influenza vaccine. The specimen was PBMCs from blood, collected approximately 20 months after vaccination. The gene calls are TRBV5-5 and TRBJ1-5; no firm D call. The chain's CDR3 is CASSRDWGNQPQHF. CDR3 sequence (DNA): TGTGCCAGCAGCAGGGATTGGGGCAATCAGCCCCAGCATTTT.